The sequence of this TCR beta chain was determined in a study of CD8+ T cells in alopecia areata. Across the study: The drug, oral tofacitinib, was given to treated patients at 5 to 10 mg twice daily.

The V segment lost 5 bases and the J segment 3 bases; nucleotides outside the gene matches: 4. Germline V gene data show CDR1 as SEHNR and CDR2 as FQNEAQ (reference sequence). The CDR3 loop spans 14 amino acids. Findings and limits, study-wide: In patients, TCRs were shared less clearly than in mice, and HLA may possibly be involved. Scalp clonality dropped significantly under tofacitinib, as did expanded CD8+ top-100 clones.

In the case of this clone: The antigen is unknown.

Treatment of the sample: oral pan-JAK inhibitor, 5-10 mg twice daily. PBMCs served as the source from which CD4+ and CD8+ T cells were sorted. TCR sequencing used cDNA made by reverse transcription of extracted RNA. The table came from immunoSEQ multiplex PCR; TCRdb's copy has only in-frame clones and leaves some out. The table includes 110,000 to 150,000 clones, about 59% detected once. The rearrangement uses TRBV7-9 and TRBJ1-5, with 7 nucleotides matching TRBD1. The sample was CD8+ T cells sorted from blood, taken at week 4, from a patient treated with tofacitinib. The TCR originated in a human donor with alopecia areata. In nucleotides, the CDR3 is TGTGCCAGCAGCCGGGACAGTGACAATCAGCCCCAGCATTTT. It codes for CASSRDSDNQPQHF.